The clone carrying this T cell receptor beta chain was seen once. Its specificity is not known. The sample originates from a study of shared clonotypes between healthy human individuals. About the research overall: A couple of women and a few men aged 18 to 49 made up the donors.

Recent acute infections and vaccinations were absent in the healthy HIV-negative adult donors. The CDR3 covers 14 residues. The germline V gene encodes CDR1 SGHAT and CDR2 FQNNGV. V dropped 7 bases and J dropped 2; count of bases not matched to a gene: 4. Notes on the study in general: The authors expected sequencing depth to affect clonotype sharing among donors.

Sequenced by immunoSEQ multiplex PCR; TCRdb stores in-frame clones only, minus some. Counted here are about 1 million clones, around 75% occurring once; the ten biggest clones make up approximately 1.5%. Sequencing was done on a sample of memory CD4+ T cells sorted from blood. This sample's subset: CD45RA-negative fraction. The chain carries TRBV11-2 and TRBJ2-2; TRBD1 matches at 7 bases. This clonotype originated in a young man in good health. DNA for the CDR3: TGTGCCAGCAAGGGGGCACAAAACACCGGGGAGCTGTTTTTT. This gives the protein CASKGAQNTGELFF.